A selection of T cell receptor beta chains follows, all from one sample in a study of blood T cells in healthy people across ages. One entry per CDR3 protein results from TCRdb running MiXCR on the 5' RACE reads. The sample has more than 900,000 distinct CDR3 sequences; roughly 24% are singletons. Separately, the same data were catalogued under a study of T cells of mothers and their children.

The sample consisted of blood. The receptors shown here come from a girl aged 2 to 10 in good health. The CDR3 runs from the conserved cysteine through the conserved F or W. D genes are given only for firm matches. Clone size, where shown, is once, few, many, or a class for clones that have expanded.

clone_size d_call j_call v_call cdr3_nt cdr3_aa
- - TRBJ1-4 TRBV2 TGTGCCAGCAGTGGGGACGGCCGTAATGAAAAACTGTTTTTT CASSGDGRNEKLFF
- - TRBJ1-6 TRBV6-1 TGTGCCAGCAGTGACGGCACCTCACCCCTCCACTTT CASSDGTSPLHF
- TRBD1 TRBJ2-5 TRBV5-1 TGCGCCGGAGACGGAACCAGGGGGCTCGGAGAGACCCAGTACTTC CAGDGTRGLGETQYF
few - TRBJ2-7 TRBV29-1 TGCAGCGTTGAACGGGACTCCGAAACCTACGAGCAGTACTTC CSVERDSETYEQYF
- TRBD2 TRBJ2-1 TRBV24-1 TGTGCCACCGGGACTAGAGGCGAGCAGTTCTTC CATGTRGEQFF
few TRBD2 TRBJ2-1 TRBV20-1 TGCAGTGCTAGCGCTAGCGGGACGAATGAGCAGTTCTTC CSASASGTNEQFF
- TRBD1 TRBJ2-7 TRBV5-1 TGCGCCAGCAGCAGAGAGGGACAGGGGCGCTACGAGCAGTACTTC CASSREGQGRYEQYF
few - TRBJ2-7 TRBV20-1 TGCAGTGCTAGATCAGGGAGAAGCGCCTACGAGCAGTACTTC CSARSGRSAYEQYF
few - TRBJ2-2 TRBV4-1 TGCGCCAGCAGTCCGGTTCCGACCGGGGAGCTGTTTTTT CASSPVPTGELFF
few - TRBJ1-1 TRBV29-1 TGCAGCGGTGCCCCTGAAGCTTTCTTT CSGAPEAFF
- - TRBJ2-7 TRBV25-1 TGTGCCAGCAGTGAATCTTCAGGACTTTTTACCGACGAGCAGTACTTC CASSESSGLFTDEQYF
once TRBD2 TRBJ2-1 TRBV7-2 TGTGCCAGCAGCTTTGTTCCCTCCGGAGCGGGGAGCAATGAGCAGTTCTTC CASSFVPSGAGSNEQFF
few - TRBJ2-3 TRBV5-1 TGCGCCAGCAGCTTGTTTACTCTAATGTTCGGCAGACCCTCCACAGATACGCAGTATTTT CASSLFTLMFGRPSTDTQYF
few TRBD1 TRBJ2-3 TRBV6-1 TGTGCCAGCAGTCCAAGGGGGCCCGTGACAGATACGCAGTATTTT CASSPRGPVTDTQYF
- - TRBJ2-7 TRBV5-1 TGCGCCAGCAGCTTGGCCTCGGACAGCGGTTACGGGCAGTACTTC CASSLASDSGYGQYF
few - TRBJ1-5 TRBV7-9 TGTGCCAGCAACTCAGACGCGACATTGCATCAGCCCCAGCATTTT CASNSDATLHQPQHF
many TRBD1 TRBJ2-7 TRBV19 TGTGCCAGTAGTGCAACAGGGGGCTACGAGCAGTACTTC CASSATGGYEQYF
- TRBD2 TRBJ2-1 TRBV6-2/TRBV6-3 TGTGCCAGCAGACCCGGACTAGCGGGCCACAATGAGCAGTTCTTC CASRPGLAGHNEQFF
few - TRBJ2-7 TRBV28 TGTGCCAGCAACCCTCCAACCTCCTACGAGCAGTACTTC CASNPPTSYEQYF
- - TRBJ1-1 TRBV14 TGTGTCAGCAGCCAAGAAGACGGGGAAGCTTTCTTT CVSSQEDGEAFF
- - TRBJ1-4 TRBV7-2 TGTGCCAGCAGCTTACCAGACAGTGGGAATGAAAAACTGTTTTTT CASSLPDSGNEKLFF
- TRBD1 TRBJ2-2 TRBV7-2 TGTGCCAGCAGCCCGGACAGGGGGAACACCGGGGAGCTGTTTTTT CASSPDRGNTGELFF
- - TRBJ1-1 TRBV25-1 TGTGCCAGCAGTGAGTTTAGCAACACTGAAGCTTTCTTT CASSEFSNTEAFF
few - TRBJ2-3 TRBV7-9 TGTGCCAGCAGCTTATCGCGGGACCTCACAGATACGCAGTATTTT CASSLSRDLTDTQYF
few - TRBJ1-3 TRBV5-1 TGCGCCAGCAGCTTGGAGGACGGCAGGGGCTTTTATCGTGCCATATATTTT CASSLEDGRGFYRAIYF
- TRBD1 TRBJ2-7 TRBV29-1 TGCAGCGTTGAAGAGGGGACAGGGGATTGGGAGCAGTACTTC CSVEEGTGDWEQYF